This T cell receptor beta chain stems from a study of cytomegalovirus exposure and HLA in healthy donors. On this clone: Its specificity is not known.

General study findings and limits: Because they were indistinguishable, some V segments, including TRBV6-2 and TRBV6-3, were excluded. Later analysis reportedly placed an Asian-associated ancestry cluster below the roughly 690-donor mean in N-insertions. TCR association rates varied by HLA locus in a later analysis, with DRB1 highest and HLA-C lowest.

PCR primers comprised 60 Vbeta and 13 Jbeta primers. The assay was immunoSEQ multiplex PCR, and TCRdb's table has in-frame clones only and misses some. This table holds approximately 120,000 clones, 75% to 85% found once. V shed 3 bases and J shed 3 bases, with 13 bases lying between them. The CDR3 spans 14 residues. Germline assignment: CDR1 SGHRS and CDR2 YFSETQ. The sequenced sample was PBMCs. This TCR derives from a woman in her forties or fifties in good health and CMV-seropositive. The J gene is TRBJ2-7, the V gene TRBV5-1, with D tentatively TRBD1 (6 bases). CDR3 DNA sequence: TGCGCCAGCAGCTACGGACAGTCTGGCTACGAGCAGTACTTC. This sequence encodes CASSYGQSGYEQYF.